The T cell receptor beta chain under discussion was sequenced for a study of regulatory T cells in long-lasting Graves disease. The CDR3 consists of 16 residues. J was trimmed by 5 bases and V by 5 bases; bases with no gene match: 8. CDR1 MDHEN and CDR2 SYDVKM come from the germline V gene. Whole-study findings and limits: Newly diagnosed patients shared 966 public clonotypes; persistent patients shared around 2,500.

This clonotype came up many times. The antigen is undetermined. For TCR beta, libraries came from iRepertoire HTBI primers and Arm-PCR of CDR3 regions. From the multiplex PCR reads, TCRdb called clonotypes with MiXCR, one entry per CDR3 protein. The sample shows approximately 400,000 distinct CDR3 sequences, around 14% of them seen only once. Stated time point: newly diagnosed GD, antithyroid drugs for less than 3 months. TCR sequences were obtained from RNA taken from PBMCs. The sample was also linked to a second study, of T cells in Graves' hyperthyroidism and ophthalmopathy. That paper adds: First-round RT-PCR of the TCR CDR3 relied on the HTBI primer set.

This chain links TRBV28 with TRBJ2-1; 11 bases agree with TRBD2. Specimen: peripheral blood mononuclear cells (PBMCs), collected at new diagnosis, from a patient treated with antithyroid drugs. The sequence derives from a young woman with Graves disease. The CDR3 DNA reads as TGTGCCAGCAGTCCATCGGGACTAGCGGACAACAATGAGCAGTTCTTC. As protein: CASSPSGLADNNEQFF.